The T cell receptor (beta chain) described here comes from a study of shared clonotypes between healthy human individuals. For the study at large: For every donor, three CD4 naive, three CD4 memory, two CD8 naive and one CD8 memory plates were used.

CD8 cells classed as naive were CD45RO-negative and positively selected for CCR7, excluding terminally differentiated effector memory CD45RA+ cells. The CDR3 spans 17 residues. CDR1 is SEHNR, CDR2 FQNEAQ, per germline (reference sequence). V gave up 5 bases and J gave up 4 bases, with 21 bases separating them. TCRdb's table, derived via immunoSEQ multiplex PCR, lists solely in-frame clones and lacks some. The repertoire holds approximately 2,200,000 clones, with approximately 94% as singletons. This sequence joins TRBV7-9 and TRBJ2-1; the D is unclear. This TCR was recovered from a man in his late teens or twenties in good health. Some clones in this sample may be carry-over from other donors' samples. Specimen: naive CD8+ T cells from PBMCs. CDR3 DNA: TGTGCCAGCAGCCCACGTGCATTAGGTACTCGGTACAATGAGCAGTTCTTC. It specifies CASSPRALGTRYNEQFF. The variable domain in full, with the rest retrieved from reference TRBV7-9 and TRBJ2-1, is DTGVSQNPRHKITKRGQNVTFRCDPISEHNRLYWYRQTLGQGPEFLTYFQNEAQLEKSRLLSDRFSAERPKGSFSTLEIQRTEQGDSAMYLCASSPRALGTRYNEQFFGPGTRLTVL.